This TCR beta chain was recovered during a study of low-dose radiotherapy and immunotherapy resistance in tumors. With TRAV- and TRBV-specific primers, first-strand cDNA was made, covering the alpha and beta chains. Amplification, which lasted around 22 PCR cycles, used a constant-region primer and V-primer adapter to amplify TCRs. TCRdb re-analysed the reads in MiXCR, keeping a single row per CDR3 protein. The sample includes about 89,000 distinct CDR3 sequences, under 10% of them seen just once. Sample time point: before trial treatment. This clonotype has a count of ten or more. Sample: PBMCs, taken before treatment. The receptor was derived from a male donor with prostate cancer.

CDR3 sequence: CASSLTTGTGELFF. DNA for the CDR3: TGTGCCAGCAGCTTAACGACAGGCACCGGGGAGCTGTTTTTT. The J gene is TRBJ2-2, the V gene TRBV7-9, with D perhaps matching TRBD1 (6 bases). Germline CDR1 and CDR2: SEHNR and FQNEAQ (reference sequence). V was trimmed by 2 bases and J by 4 bases, leaving 8 bases between them. The CDR3 sequence is 14 residues long.